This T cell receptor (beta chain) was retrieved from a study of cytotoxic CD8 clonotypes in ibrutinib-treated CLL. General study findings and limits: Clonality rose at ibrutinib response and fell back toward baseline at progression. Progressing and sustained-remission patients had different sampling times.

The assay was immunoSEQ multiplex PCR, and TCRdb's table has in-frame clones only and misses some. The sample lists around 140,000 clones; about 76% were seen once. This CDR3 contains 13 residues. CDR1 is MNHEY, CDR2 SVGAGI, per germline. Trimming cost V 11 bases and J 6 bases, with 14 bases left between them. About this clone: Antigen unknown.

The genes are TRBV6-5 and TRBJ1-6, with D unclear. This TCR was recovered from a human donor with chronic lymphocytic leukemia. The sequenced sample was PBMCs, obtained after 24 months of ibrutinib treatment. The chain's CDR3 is CAAGRSPNSPLHF. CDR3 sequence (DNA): TGTGCCGCCGGGAGGTCCCCTAATTCACCCCTCCACTTT.